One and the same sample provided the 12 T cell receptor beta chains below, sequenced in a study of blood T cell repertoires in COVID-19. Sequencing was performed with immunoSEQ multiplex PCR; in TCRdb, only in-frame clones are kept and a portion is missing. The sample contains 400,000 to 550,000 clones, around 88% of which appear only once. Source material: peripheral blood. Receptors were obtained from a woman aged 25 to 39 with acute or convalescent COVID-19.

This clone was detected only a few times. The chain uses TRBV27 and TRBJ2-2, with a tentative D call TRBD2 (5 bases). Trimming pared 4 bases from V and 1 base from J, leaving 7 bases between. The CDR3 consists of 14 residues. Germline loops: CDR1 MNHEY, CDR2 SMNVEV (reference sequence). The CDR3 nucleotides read TGTGCCAGCAGTTGGGCGGGGAACACCGGGGAGCTGTTTTTT. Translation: CASSWAGNTGELFF.

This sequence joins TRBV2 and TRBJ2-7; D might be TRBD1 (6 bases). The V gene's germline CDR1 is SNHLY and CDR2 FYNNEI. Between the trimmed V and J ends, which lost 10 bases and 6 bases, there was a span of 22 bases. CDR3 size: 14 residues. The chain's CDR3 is CANKRYTLGGEQYF. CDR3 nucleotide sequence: TGTGCCAACAAGAGATATACCTTAGGGGGCGAGCAGTACTTC. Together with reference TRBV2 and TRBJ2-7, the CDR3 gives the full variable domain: EPEVTQTPSHQVTQMGQEVILRCVPISNHLYFYWYRQILGQKVEFLVSFYNNEISEKSEIFDDQFSVERPDGSNFTLKIRSTKLEDSAMYFCANKRYTLGGEQYFGPGTRLTVT.

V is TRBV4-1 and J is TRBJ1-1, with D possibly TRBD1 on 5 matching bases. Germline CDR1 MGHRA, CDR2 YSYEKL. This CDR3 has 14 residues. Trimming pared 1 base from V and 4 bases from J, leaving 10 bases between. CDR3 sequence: CASSQGGGGTEAFF. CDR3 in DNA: TGCGCCAGCAGCCAAGGGGGCGGTGGCACTGAAGCTTTCTTT.

The CDR3 spells CASSFGAGYTF. CDR3 DNA: TGTGCCAGCAGTTTCGGAGCGGGCTACACCTTC. This rearrangement joins TRBV12-3 or TRBV12-4 to TRBJ1-2; D remains unclear. V was pared by 3 bases and J by 8 bases, with 7 bases between. This CDR3 spans 11 amino acids.

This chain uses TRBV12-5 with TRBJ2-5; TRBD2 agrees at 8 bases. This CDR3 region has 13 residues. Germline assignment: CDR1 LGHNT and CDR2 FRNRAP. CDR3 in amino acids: CATTSDDQETQYF. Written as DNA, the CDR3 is TGTGCCACGACTAGCGATGATCAAGAGACCCAGTACTTC.

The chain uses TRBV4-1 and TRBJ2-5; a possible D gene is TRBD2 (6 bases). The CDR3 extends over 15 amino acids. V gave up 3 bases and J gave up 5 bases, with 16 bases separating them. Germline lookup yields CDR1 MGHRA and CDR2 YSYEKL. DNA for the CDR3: TGCGCCAGCAGCCATGGGGCCGCGGGGAGGGAGACCCAGTACTTC. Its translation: CASSHGAAGRETQYF.

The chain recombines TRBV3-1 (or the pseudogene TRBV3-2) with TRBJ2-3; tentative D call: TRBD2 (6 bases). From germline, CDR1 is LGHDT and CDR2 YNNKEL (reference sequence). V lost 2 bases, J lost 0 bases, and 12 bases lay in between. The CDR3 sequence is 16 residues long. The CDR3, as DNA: TGTGCCAGCAGCCAACTAGGCGGGGTTAGCACAGATACGCAGTATTTT. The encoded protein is CASSQLGGVSTDTQYF.

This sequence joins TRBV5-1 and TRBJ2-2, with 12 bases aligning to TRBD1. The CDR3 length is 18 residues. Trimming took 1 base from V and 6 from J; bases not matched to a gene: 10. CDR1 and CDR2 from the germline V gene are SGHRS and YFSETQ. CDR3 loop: CASSLLGQGAVGAGELFF. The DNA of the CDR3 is TGCGCCAGCAGCTTGTTGGGACAGGGGGCCGTAGGGGCCGGGGAGCTGTTTTTT.

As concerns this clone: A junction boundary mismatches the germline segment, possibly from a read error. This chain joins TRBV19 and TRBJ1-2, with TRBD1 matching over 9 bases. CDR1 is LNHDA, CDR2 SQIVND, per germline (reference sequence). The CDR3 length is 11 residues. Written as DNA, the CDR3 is TGTGCCAGTAGTACAAGACAGGGGGTTCTCTTC. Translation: CASSTRQGVLF.

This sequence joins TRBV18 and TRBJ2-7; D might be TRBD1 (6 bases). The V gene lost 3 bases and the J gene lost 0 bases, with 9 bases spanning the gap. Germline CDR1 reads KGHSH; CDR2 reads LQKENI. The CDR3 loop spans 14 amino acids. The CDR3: CASSPGASSYEQYF. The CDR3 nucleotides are TGTGCCAGCTCACCGGGGGCCAGCTCCTACGAGCAGTACTTC. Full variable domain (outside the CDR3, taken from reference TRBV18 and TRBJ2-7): NAGVMQNPRHLVRRRGQEARLRCSPMKGHSHVYWYRQLPEEGLKFMVYLQKENIIDESGMPKERFSAEFPKEGPSILRIQQVVRGDSAAYFCASSPGASSYEQYFGPGTRLTVT.

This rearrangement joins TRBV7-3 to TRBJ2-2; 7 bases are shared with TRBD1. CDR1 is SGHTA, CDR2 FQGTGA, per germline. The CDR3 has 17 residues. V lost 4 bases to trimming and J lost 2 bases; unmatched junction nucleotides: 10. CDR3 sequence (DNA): TGTGCCAGCAGCTCCATCCGGGACAGAAAAAACACCGGGGAGCTGTTTTTT. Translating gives CASSSIRDRKNTGELFF.

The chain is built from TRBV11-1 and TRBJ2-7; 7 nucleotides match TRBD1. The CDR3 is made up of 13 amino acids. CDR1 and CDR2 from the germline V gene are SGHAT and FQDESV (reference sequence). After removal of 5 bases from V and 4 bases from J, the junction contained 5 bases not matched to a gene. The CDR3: CASSGTGEYEQYF. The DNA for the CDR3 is TGTGCCAGCAGCGGTACAGGGGAGTACGAGCAGTACTTC.